The 8 T cell receptor beta chains in this list originate from one sample, sequenced in a study of vaccination effects on CD4 cells after COVID-19. TCRdb keeps only in-frame clones here, not all; method: immunoSEQ multiplex PCR. The top ten clones hold 2% to 2.5% of a sample with 50,000 to 65,000 clones, around 85% of them seen once. Antigens for these TCRs are unknown. Viral peptide pool expansion of antigen-specific CD4+ T cells preceded sequencing in the ViraFEST assay. Cultured cells yielded isolated CD4+ T cells after roughly 11 days. The specimen comprised CD4+ T cells from PBMCs cultured with HCoV-229E spike peptides, sampled before COVID-19 vaccination. The receptors originated from a human donor who received a COVID-19 vaccine.

This clone was counted a single time. The chain is built from TRBV25-1 and TRBJ1-6; weak D call: TRBD1 (6 bases). V was pared by 3 bases and J by 8 bases, with 11 bases between. The CDR3 is made up of 14 amino acids. CDR1 and CDR2 from the germline V gene are MGHDK and SYGVNS. CDR3 loop: CASSELHRDSPLHF. The CDR3, as DNA: TGTGCCAGCAGTGAGTTACACAGGGATTCACCCCTCCACTTT. The full variable domain, completed using reference TRBV25-1 and TRBJ1-6, is EADIYQTPRYLVIGTGKKITLECSQTMGHDKMYWYQQDPGMELHLIHYSYGVNSTEKGDLSSESTVSRIRTEHFPLTLESARPSHTSQYLCASSELHRDSPLHFGNGTRLTVT.

V gene TRBV18 combines with J gene TRBJ2-5; no clear D. This CDR3 contains 12 residues. Trimming removed 4 bases from V and 3 bases from J, with 6 bases in between. Germline loops: CDR1 KGHSH, CDR2 LQKENI. The CDR3 here is CASSRQEETQYF. The CDR3 coding sequence is TGTGCCAGCTCACGCCAGGAAGAGACCCAGTACTTC.

This clone was counted a few times. The rearrangement uses TRBV5-1 and TRBJ1-2; the D is unclear. Per germline, CDR1 SGHRS and CDR2 YFSETQ. The CDR3 runs to 14 residues. V shed 0 bases and J shed 6 bases, with 12 bases lying between them. The CDR3 loop reads CASSLESGSNGYTF. As DNA, the CDR3 is TGCGCCAGCAGCTTGGAGTCCGGGTCCAATGGCTACACCTTC. Drawing the rest from reference TRBV5-1 and TRBJ1-2, the complete variable domain is KAGVTQTPRYLIKTRGQQVTLSCSPISGHRSVSWYQQTPGQGLQFLFEYFSETQRNKGNFPGRFSGRQFSNSRSEMNVSTLELGDSALYLCASSLESGSNGYTFGSGTRLTVV.

The V and J genes are TRBV2 and TRBJ1-1; D remains ambiguous. Germline V gene sequence: CDR1 SNHLY, CDR2 FYNNEI. V lost 2 bases and J lost 7, with 8 bases in between. The CDR3 extends over 12 amino acids. CDR3 DNA: TGTGCCAGCAGTGAAAAGAGGTTTGAAGCTTTCTTT. It codes for CASSEKRFEAFF.

The chain combines TRBV2 with TRBJ2-5; D is undetermined. The V gene's germline CDR1 is SNHLY and CDR2 FYNNEI. The V gene lost 6 bases and the J gene lost 5 bases, with 16 bases spanning the gap. This CDR3 is built from 14 residues. The CDR3 DNA is TGTGCCAGCAGCCCTGGGCCCTACGGGGAGACCCAGTACTTC. Residues: CASSPGPYGETQYF.

The CDR3 is CASSRQIGAGGGQFF. CDR3 nucleotide sequence: TGTGCCAGCAGCCGTCAAATAGGGGCAGGGGGAGGGCAGTTCTTC. The chain employs TRBV7-3 and TRBJ2-1, with D perhaps TRBD1 (7 bases). The CDR3 length is 15 residues. The germline CDR1 and CDR2 sequences are SGHTA and FQGTGA. V dropped 5 bases and J dropped 12 bases, with 23 bases sitting between them.

The chain joins TRBV7-7 to TRBJ2-2; 12 bases are shared with TRBD2. The V gene end was trimmed by 5 bases and the J gene end by 7 bases; junction bases not matched to a gene: 8. The CDR3 has 16 residues. Germline V gene sequence: CDR1 SSHAT, CDR2 FNYEAQ (reference sequence). The CDR3 reads CASSAGLAGMRGELFF. The CDR3 nucleotides read TGTGCCAGCAGCGCTGGACTAGCGGGGATGCGCGGGGAGCTGTTTTTT.

The chain has TRBV7-3 and TRBJ2-3; D perhaps matches TRBD2 (5 bases). V was trimmed by 1 base and J by 3 bases, leaving 11 bases between them. Per the germline V gene, CDR1 is SGHTA and CDR2 is FQGTGA. The CDR3 is made up of 15 amino acids. CDR3: CASSLSRSGTDTQYF. The CDR3, as DNA: TGTGCCAGCAGCTTAAGTCGGAGCGGTACAGATACGCAGTATTTT.